The clone carrying this T cell receptor beta chain was seen only a few times. What it recognizes is unknown. The data originate from a study of early T cells in non-severe SARS-CoV-2 infection. Researchers attached unique molecular identifiers to individual cDNA molecules. TCRdb reprocessed the 5' RACE reads with MiXCR, giving one entry per CDR3 protein. In the table there are about 68,000 distinct CDR3 sequences, more than 10% of which are singletons. Germline loops: CDR1 LNHDA, CDR2 SQIVND (reference sequence). Trimming stripped 6 bases from V and 5 bases from J, with 16 bases between. This CDR3 has 14 amino acids. General study results and limits: Lookups in VDJdb leaned toward anti-spike CD8 responses and missed private and CD4 specificities.

The J gene is TRBJ2-5, the V gene TRBV19, with no clear D. The receptor's source is an adult who was a healthcare worker with PCR-confirmed SARS-CoV-2 infection or an uninfected control (not recorded which). The sample was whole blood. For the CDR3, the DNA is TGTGCCAGTAGCCGTAAGCGCAACACGGAGACCCAGTACTTC. Residues: CASSRKRNTETQYF.